The clone carrying this T cell receptor beta chain was detected a few times. What it binds is unknown. This sample is part of a study of T-cell reconstitution after alpha-beta-depleted transplantation in children. Whole-study findings and limits: Several hundred rapidly expanded clones from non-depleted graft cells reportedly supplied alpha-beta T cells about two months post-transplant.

V shed 3 bases, J shed 5 bases, and the junction held 12 bases outside the gene matches. CDR3 size: 16 residues. Germline CDR1 and CDR2: LNHDA and SQIVND (reference sequence). Researchers prepared the TCRbeta library using unique molecular identifiers, the study reports. TCRdb fed the PCR reads into MiXCR, producing one record per CDR3 protein. Of 200,000 to 250,000 distinct CDR3 sequences listed, around 7.7% are singletons. This chain connects TRBV19 to TRBJ2-5; TRBD2 aligns across 7 bases. This clonotype was sampled from a male patient between 2 and 15 years old who had a stem cell transplant for acute myeloid leukemia, so the T cells may come from the graft donor. The sample in question was PBMCs, mostly from graft donor cells, obtained 360 days after TCRalphabeta/CD19-depleted stem cell transplant. CDR3 sequence: CASSIRSGTNSETQYF. The CDR3 DNA follows: TGTGCCAGTAGTATCCGGAGCGGGACGAATAGCGAGACCCAGTACTTC.